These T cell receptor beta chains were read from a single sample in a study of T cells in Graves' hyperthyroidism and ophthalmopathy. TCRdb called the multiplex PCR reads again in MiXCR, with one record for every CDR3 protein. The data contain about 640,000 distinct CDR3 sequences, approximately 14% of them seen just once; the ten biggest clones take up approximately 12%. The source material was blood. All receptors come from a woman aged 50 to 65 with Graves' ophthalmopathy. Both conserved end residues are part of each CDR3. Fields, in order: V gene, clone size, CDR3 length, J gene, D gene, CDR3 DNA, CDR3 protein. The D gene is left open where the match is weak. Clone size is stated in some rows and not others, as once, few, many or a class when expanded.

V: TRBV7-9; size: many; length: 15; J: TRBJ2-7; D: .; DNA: TGTGCCAGCAGCTTATCGTCCGGGAGAGACTACGAGCAGTACTTC; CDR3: CASSLSSGRDYEQYF
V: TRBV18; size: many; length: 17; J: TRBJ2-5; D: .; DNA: TGTGCCAGCTCATACCTGACCGGGACGGCAGTACAAGAGACCCAGTACTTC; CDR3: CASSYLTGTAVQETQYF
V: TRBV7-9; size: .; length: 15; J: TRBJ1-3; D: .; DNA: TGTGCCAGCAGCTTGTCGGGGGGCGCTGGAAACACCATATATTTT; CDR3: CASSLSGGAGNTIYF
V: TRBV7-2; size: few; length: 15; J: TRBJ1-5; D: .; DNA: TGTGCCAGCAGCCCGTCCCCAGGGTCGGTTCAGCCCCAGCATTTT; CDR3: CASSPSPGSVQPQHF
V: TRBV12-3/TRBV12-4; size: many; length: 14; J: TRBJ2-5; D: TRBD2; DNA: TGTGCCAGCAGTATCCCGGGACTAGGAGAGACCCAGTACTTC; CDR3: CASSIPGLGETQYF
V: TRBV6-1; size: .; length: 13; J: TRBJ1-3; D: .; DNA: TGTGCCAGCAGTGAGACAGGCGGAAACACCATATATTTT; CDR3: CASSETGGNTIYF
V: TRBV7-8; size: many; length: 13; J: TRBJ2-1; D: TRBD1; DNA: TGTGCCAGCAGATCAGGGGGCTGGGATGAGCAGTTCTTC; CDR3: CASRSGGWDEQFF
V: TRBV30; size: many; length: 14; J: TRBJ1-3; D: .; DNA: TGTGCCTGGAGGAAAGCAGGGGCTGGAAACACCATATATTTT; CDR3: CAWRKAGAGNTIYF
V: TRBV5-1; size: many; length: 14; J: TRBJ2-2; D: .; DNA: TGCGCCAGCAGTGGGACAATGAACACCGGGGAGCTGTTTTTT; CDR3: CASSGTMNTGELFF
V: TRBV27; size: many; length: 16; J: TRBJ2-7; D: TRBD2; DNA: TGTGCCAGCAGTTTATTGGGACTACATAAAAACTACGAGCAGTACTTC; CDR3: CASSLLGLHKNYEQYF
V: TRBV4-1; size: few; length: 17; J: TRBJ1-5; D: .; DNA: TGCGCCAGCAGCCAAGGGGGCCGCCCGTTTAACAATCAGCCCCAGCATTTT; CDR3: CASSQGGRPFNNQPQHF
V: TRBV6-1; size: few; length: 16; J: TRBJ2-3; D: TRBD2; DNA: TGTGCCAGCAGTTACAGCGGTAGCGGGAATAAGGGTACGCAGTATTTT; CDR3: CASSYSGSGNKGTQYF
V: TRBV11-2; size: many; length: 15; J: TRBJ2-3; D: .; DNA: TGTGCCAGCAACCAACCCTGGGGAGAAGACGATACGCAGTATTTT; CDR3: CASNQPWGEDDTQYF